This T cell receptor (beta chain) was captured by sequencing in a study of blood T cell repertoires in COVID-19. Study details: COVID-19 samples, acute and convalescent, were from the United States, Italy and Spain. Sources were T cells, B-cell-depleted T cells, or PBMCs; the material itself was cDNA or gDNA.

The CDR3 is made up of 19 amino acids. CDR1 MGHRA and CDR2 YSYEKL come from the germline V gene. J gave up 3 bases and V 0 bases, and 13 bases lay outside the gene matches. This clone was recorded only once. Per the original data handling: Amplification with reference gene primers provided the estimates of nucleated cell counts. The assay was immunoSEQ multiplex PCR, and TCRdb's table has in-frame clones only and misses some. V and J calls plus clone size are reproduced from that table; the DNA served to infer D and trimming. The sample carries tens of thousands of clones, 75% to 90% recorded once. Material: peripheral blood. The gene calls are TRBV4-1 and TRBJ1-3; 8 positions match TRBD1. The sequence came from a man aged 55 to 70 with acute or convalescent COVID-19. The CDR3 loop is CASSQDELVGQGGGNTIYF. CDR3 sequence (DNA): TGCGCCAGCAGCCAAGATGAATTGGTAGGACAGGGAGGTGGAAACACCATATATTTT.